This section outlines one TCR beta chain sequence together with its context. Its antigen is still unknown. The CDR3 extends over 16 amino acids. Germline loops: CDR1 SQVTM, CDR2 ANQGSEA. V was cut by 5 bases and J by 0 bases, with 17 bases left in between. The data stem from a study of CD8+ T cells in alopecia areata. Study outcomes and limitations: Higher clonality and more expanded CD8+ clones appeared in lesional than normal scalp.

RNA was isolated and reverse transcribed to cDNA, the sequencing template. TCRdb's table, derived via immunoSEQ multiplex PCR, lists solely in-frame clones and lacks some. The sample yields approximately 150,000 clones, around two thirds seen once. The sequence derives from a human donor in good health. The rearrangement links TRBV29-1 to TRBJ2-1, with no clear D. The source material was CD8+ T cells sorted from blood. The DNA of the CDR3 is TGCAGCGTTTGGACCGGGCAGGCGCACTCCTACAATGAGCAGTTCTTC. The encoded protein is CSVWTGQAHSYNEQFF.